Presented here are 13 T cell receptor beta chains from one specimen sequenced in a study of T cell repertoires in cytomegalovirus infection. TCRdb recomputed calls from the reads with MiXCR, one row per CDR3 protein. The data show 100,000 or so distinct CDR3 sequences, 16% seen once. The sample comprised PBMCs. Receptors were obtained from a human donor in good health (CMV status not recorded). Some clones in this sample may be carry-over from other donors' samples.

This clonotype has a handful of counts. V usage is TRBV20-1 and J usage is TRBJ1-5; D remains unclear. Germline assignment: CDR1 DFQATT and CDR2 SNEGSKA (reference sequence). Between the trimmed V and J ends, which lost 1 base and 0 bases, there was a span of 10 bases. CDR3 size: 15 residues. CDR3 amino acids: CSARATGYSNQPQHF. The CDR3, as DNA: TGCAGTGCTAGAGCAACGGGGTATAGCAATCAGCCCCAGCATTTT.

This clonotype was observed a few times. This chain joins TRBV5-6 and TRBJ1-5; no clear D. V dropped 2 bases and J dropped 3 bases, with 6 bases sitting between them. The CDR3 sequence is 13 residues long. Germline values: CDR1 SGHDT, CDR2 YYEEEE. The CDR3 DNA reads TGTGCCAGCAGCTTAGGGAACAATCAGCCCCAGCATTTT. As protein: CASSLGNNQPQHF. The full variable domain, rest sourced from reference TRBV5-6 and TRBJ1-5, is DAGVTQSPTHLIKTRGQQVTLRCSPKSGHDTVSWYQQALGQGPQFIFQYYEEEERQRGNFPDRFSGHQFPNYSSELNVNALLLGDSALYLCASSLGNNQPQHFGDGTRLSIL.

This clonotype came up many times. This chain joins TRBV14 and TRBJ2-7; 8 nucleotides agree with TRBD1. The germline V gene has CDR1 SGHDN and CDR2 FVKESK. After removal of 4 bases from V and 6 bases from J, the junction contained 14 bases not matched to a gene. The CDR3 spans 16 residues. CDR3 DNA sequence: TGTGCCAGCAGCCCCTTAGGTCCAGGGGGCCGAAGCGAGCAGTACTTC. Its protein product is CASSPLGPGGRSEQYF.

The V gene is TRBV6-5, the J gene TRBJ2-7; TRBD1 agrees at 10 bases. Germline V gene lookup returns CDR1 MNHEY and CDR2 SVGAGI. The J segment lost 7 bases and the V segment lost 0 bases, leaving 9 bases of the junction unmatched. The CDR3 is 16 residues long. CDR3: CASSYSMTGGLREQYF. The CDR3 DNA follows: TGTGCCAGCAGTTACTCTATGACAGGGGGCCTGCGGGAGCAGTACTTC.

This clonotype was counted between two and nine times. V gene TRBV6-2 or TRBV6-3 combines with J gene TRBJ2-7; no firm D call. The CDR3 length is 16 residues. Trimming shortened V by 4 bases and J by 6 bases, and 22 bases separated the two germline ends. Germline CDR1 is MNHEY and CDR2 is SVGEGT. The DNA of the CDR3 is TGTGCCAGCAGTTCCCACGCAAGTAGGATGACAAGCGAGCAGTACTTC. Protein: CASSSHASRMTSEQYF.

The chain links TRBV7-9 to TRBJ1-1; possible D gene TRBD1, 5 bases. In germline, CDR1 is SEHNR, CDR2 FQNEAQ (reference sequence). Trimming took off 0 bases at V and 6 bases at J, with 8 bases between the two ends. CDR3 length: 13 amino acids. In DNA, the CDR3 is TGTGCCAGCAGCTTAGCGGGGCCTCCTGAAGCTTTCTTT. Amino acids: CASSLAGPPEAFF.

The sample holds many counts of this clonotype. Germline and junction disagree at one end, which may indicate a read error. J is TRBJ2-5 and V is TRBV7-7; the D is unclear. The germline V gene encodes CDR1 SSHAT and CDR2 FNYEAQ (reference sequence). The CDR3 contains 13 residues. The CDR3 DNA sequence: TGTGCTAGCAGCGAGGTCCCTCCGGAGACCCAGTACTTC. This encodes CASSEVPPETQYF. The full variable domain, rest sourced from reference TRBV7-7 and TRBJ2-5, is GAGVSQSPRYKVTKRGQDVTLRCDPISSHATLYWYQQALGQGPEFLTYFNYEAQPDKSGLPSDRFSAERPEGSISTLTIQRTEQRDSAMYRCASSEVPPETQYFGPGTRLLVL.

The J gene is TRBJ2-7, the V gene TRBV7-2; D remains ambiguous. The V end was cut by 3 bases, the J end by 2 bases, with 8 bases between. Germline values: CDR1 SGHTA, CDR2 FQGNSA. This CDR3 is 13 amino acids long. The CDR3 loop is CASSFGLPYEQYF. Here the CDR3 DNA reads TGTGCCAGCAGCTTTGGTCTTCCCTACGAGCAGTACTTC.

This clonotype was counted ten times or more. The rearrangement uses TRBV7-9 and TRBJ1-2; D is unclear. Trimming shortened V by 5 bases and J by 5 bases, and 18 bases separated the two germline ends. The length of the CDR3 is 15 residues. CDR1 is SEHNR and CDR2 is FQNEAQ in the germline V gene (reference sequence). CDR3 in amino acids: CASSPSRAWPYGYTF. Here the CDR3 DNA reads TGTGCCAGCAGCCCATCACGTGCCTGGCCGTATGGCTACACCTTC.

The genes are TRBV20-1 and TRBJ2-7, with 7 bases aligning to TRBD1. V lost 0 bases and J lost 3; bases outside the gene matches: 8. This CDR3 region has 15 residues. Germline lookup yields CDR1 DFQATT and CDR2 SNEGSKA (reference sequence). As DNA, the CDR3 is TGCAGTGCTAGAGATCTGCGCAGGGGGAACTACGAGCAGTACTTC. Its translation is CSARDLRRGNYEQYF.

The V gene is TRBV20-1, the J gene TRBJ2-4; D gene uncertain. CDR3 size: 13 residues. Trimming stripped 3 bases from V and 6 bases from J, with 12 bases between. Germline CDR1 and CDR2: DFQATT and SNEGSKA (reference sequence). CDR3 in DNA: TGCAGTGCTAGTGAACAGATTCGAAACATTCAGTACTTC. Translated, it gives CSASEQIRNIQYF.

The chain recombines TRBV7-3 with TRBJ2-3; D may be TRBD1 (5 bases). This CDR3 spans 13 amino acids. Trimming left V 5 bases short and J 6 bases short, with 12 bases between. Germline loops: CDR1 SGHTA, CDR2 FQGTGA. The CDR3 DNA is TGTGCCAGCAGCATTGGGGCCGGGGATACGCAGTATTTT. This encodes CASSIGAGDTQYF. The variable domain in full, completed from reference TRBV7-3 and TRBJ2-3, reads GAGVSQTPSNKVTEKGKYVELRCDPISGHTALYWYRQSLGQGPEFLIYFQGTGAADDSGLPNDRFFAVRPEGSVSTLKIQRTERGDSAVYLCASSIGAGDTQYFGPGTRLTVL.

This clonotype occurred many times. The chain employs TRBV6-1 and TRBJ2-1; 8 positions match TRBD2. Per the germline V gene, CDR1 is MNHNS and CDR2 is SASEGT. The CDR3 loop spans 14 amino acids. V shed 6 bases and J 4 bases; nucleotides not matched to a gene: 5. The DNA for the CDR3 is TGTGCCAGCAGCCCGGGACTAGGGTACAATGAGCAGTTCTTC. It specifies CASSPGLGYNEQFF.